Listed below are T cell receptor beta chains from one sample, sequenced in a study of blood T cell repertoires in COVID-19. The method was immunoSEQ multiplex PCR; TCRdb's version includes in-frame clones alone and lacks a portion of them. Of about 140,000 clones listed, approximately 80% are singletons. The source material was peripheral blood. The receptors were sampled from a human donor in a cohort sampled during active COVID-19. The CDR3 runs from the conserved cysteine through the conserved F or W. D genes are given only for firm matches. A clone size is listed for some rows: how often the clone was seen (once, few, many), or a class if it is expanded.

TRBJ1-1	.	16	.	TRBV7-8	TGTGCCAGCAGTCCACCCAGGGGCTCTAGGTTCACTGAAGCTTTCTTT	CASSPPRGSRFTEAFF
TRBJ2-2	.	13	.	TRBV7-6	TGTGCCAGCGGCCGACTGCAAACCGGGGAGCTGTTTTTT	CASGRLQTGELFF
TRBJ1-1	.	11	TRBD1	TRBV20-1	TGCAGTGCTAGTGGTGGACAGGGAGCTTTCTTT	CSASGGQGAFF
TRBJ2-1	.	15	.	TRBV19	TGTGCCAGTAGCTTAAACCGGGAGCCCTACAATGAGCAGTTCTTC	CASSLNREPYNEQFF
TRBJ2-6	.	19	TRBD1	TRBV7-9	TGTGCCAGCAGCTTAGCTACAGGGGGCTGGTCCCGGGGGGCCAACGTCCTGACTTTC	CASSLATGGWSRGANVLTF
TRBJ1-3	few	17	.	TRBV14	TGTGCCAGCAGCCTCGGACTGGCCGAACTCTCTGGAAACACCATATATTTT	CASSLGLAELSGNTIYF
TRBJ2-1	many	20	TRBD1	TRBV29-1	TGCAGCGTTGAAGAACGGCTGGGGACAGGGGAGACGGGGGTAAGGGATGAGCAGTTCTTC	CSVEERLGTGETGVRDEQFF
TRBJ2-7	few	15	TRBD2	TRBV5-1	TGCGCCAGCACCTTAAAGGGAGGGGAGAGCCACGAGCAGTACTTC	CASTLKGGESHEQYF
TRBJ2-7	.	14	TRBD1	TRBV5-6	TGTGCCAGCAGTGGACAGGGGTATACCTACGAGCAGTACTTC	CASSGQGYTYEQYF
TRBJ2-5	.	15	TRBD1	TRBV11-2	TGTGCCAGCAGCTTAGACAGGGGGAGCCAAGAGACCCAGTACTTC	CASSLDRGSQETQYF
TRBJ1-1	.	13	.	TRBV6-5	TGTGCCAGCAGTCAAAAGAGGAACACTGAAGCTTTCTTT	CASSQKRNTEAFF
TRBJ1-5	once	22	TRBD1	TRBV6-2/TRBV6-3	TGTGCCAGCAGCCTACAGATACATCGTTGGACAGGGGGATCCTATAGCAATCAGCCCCAGCATTTT	CASSLQIHRWTGGSYSNQPQHF
TRBJ2-7	.	14	.	TRBV6-5	TGTGCCAGCAGTTCTACCAGACAGGTCGGCGAGCAGTACTTC	CASSSTRQVGEQYF
TRBJ2-3	.	16	TRBD2	TRBV7-7	TGTGCTAGCAGCGCTCAACTAGCGGGGGGGCGAGATACGCAGTATTTT	CASSAQLAGGRDTQYF
TRBJ1-3	.	15	.	TRBV30	TGTGCCTGGAGTGTCTCACAGTTGGCTGGAAACACCATATATTTT	CAWSVSQLAGNTIYF
TRBJ2-7	few	15	.	TRBV21-1	TGTGCCAGCACCCCTGCCGGGACAGCGTCCTACGAGCAGTACTTC	CASTPAGTASYEQYF
TRBJ1-3	.	19	TRBD1	TRBV14	TGTGCCAGCAGCCTCGAGAGCGGGACAGGGGGCCGAGTAGGAAACACCATATATTTT	CASSLESGTGGRVGNTIYF
TRBJ2-3	.	17	TRBD1	TRBV3-1/TRBV3-2	TGTGCCAGCAGCCAGACCGGGACAGGGAGTGGTACAGATACGCAGTATTTT	CASSQTGTGSGTDTQYF
TRBJ2-5	.	16	TRBD2	TRBV6-6	TGTGCCAGCAGAACTAGCGGGGGCGCCCGGGGGGAGACCCAGTACTTC	CASRTSGGARGETQYF